This T cell receptor beta chain emerged from a study of metastatic and nonmetastatic thyroid tumors (dated by TCRdb to 2018 to 2020). A note on the overall study: Repertoires were compared across peripheral blood and tumor or nodule tissue samples from malignant and benign thyroid patients. On the study overall, not on this receptor specifically: In both blood and tumor samples, malignant tumors were reported to have significantly higher TCR beta diversity than benign nodules.

There are 14 amino acids in the CDR3, from cysteine to phenylalanine inclusive. Only CDR3 DNA remains: 42 bases, in frame from the first base. CDR1 SGHTA and CDR2 FQGTGA were looked up in the germline V gene. V and J are truncated by 0 bases and 4 bases respectively, leaving an intervening sequence of 9 bases. The library was made by PCR. Reads for this sample came from an Illumina HiSeq 4000. High-throughput sequencing was used to profile the TCR beta-chain CDR3 region of each patient. The source study handled its data this way. The researchers built a classifier to tell apart papillary thyroid cancer patients with distant metastasis, based on CDR3 differences among clinicopathological groups. The Shannon index was used to measure repertoire diversity, and the Morisita-Horn index was used to measure how similar tumor and blood repertoires were. TCRdb cleaned the public reads at Q25 with fastp, built clones with MiXCR and kept in-frame beta chains. Here the V and J calls rest on TCRdb's processing, not on the authors' analysis. The sample includes 20,000 to 25,000 clones, with approximately 25% observed a single time. The ten most abundant clones make up approximately 5.4% of the sample.

No treatment had been received by any patient before thyroid surgery. Patient clinical samples collected from about 2012 to 2019 were retrospectively analysed using T-cell receptor beta sequencing. Many counts were recorded for this clone. Its recognized antigen is unknown. One base away there is no much larger clone; base qualities are not given. Sequenced sample: tumor tissue. The source of this sequence is a female donor with papillary thyroid cancer or a benign thyroid nodule (not recorded which). Some clones in this sample may be carry-over from other donors' samples. Recombination connected TRBV7-3 to TRBJ2-5, and TRBD2 may be the D gene, going by 5 matching bases. CDR3 region: CASSLTAGLETQYF. The bases read TGTGCCAGCAGCTTAACGGCGGGCTTAGAGACCCAGTACTTC.